The 18 T cell receptor beta chains reported below all come from one sample, sequenced in a study of identical twins. TCRdb reanalysed the 5' RACE reads using MiXCR and keeps one entry per CDR3 protein. The data show some 330,000 distinct CDR3 sequences, roughly 9% seen once. Sequenced sample: naive T cells sorted from blood. These receptors were obtained from a woman between 50 and 59 years old in good health.

The V and J genes are TRBV9 and TRBJ2-7; D might be TRBD2 (5 bases). CDR3 length: 13 amino acids. V was shortened by 0 bases and J by 2 bases, with 6 bases between the two germline ends. Germline CDR1 is SGDLS and CDR2 is YYNGEE. The CDR3 region has the DNA TGTGCCAGCAGCGTAGGGGAGACCTACGAGCAGTACTTC. It is translated as CASSVGETYEQYF.

This clonotype was observed a handful of times. This rearrangement joins TRBV5-1 to TRBJ2-2; tentatively, D is TRBD1 (6 bases). The CDR3 is 15 amino acids. V gave up 4 bases and J gave up 3 bases, with 13 bases separating them. Germline-derived CDR1 and CDR2 are SGHRS and YFSETQ. The CDR3 spells CASSPRGMDTGELFF. The CDR3 DNA is TGCGCCAGCAGCCCCAGGGGTATGGACACCGGGGAGCTGTTTTTT.

This clonotype appeared a few times. The CDR3 DNA follows: TGTGCCAGCAGCTTAGAATCCCCGGTGGGGGGAGAGACCCAGTACTTC. Amino acid sequence: CASSLESPVGGETQYF. The rearrangement links TRBV11-2 to TRBJ2-5; D is perhaps TRBD2 (6 bases). Trimming shortened V by 0 bases and J by 4 bases, and 15 bases separated the two germline ends. Germline V gene lookup returns CDR1 SGHAT and CDR2 FQNNGV. The CDR3 has 16 residues.

CDR3 DNA sequence: TGTGCCAGCAGCTCTAGCGGTCTCGACCAAGAGACCCAGTACTTC. It specifies CASSSSGLDQETQYF. The chain recombines TRBV7-9 with TRBJ2-5; 7 nucleotides align to TRBD2. The CDR3 totals 15 residues. The V gene end was trimmed by 4 bases and the J gene end by 0 bases; junction bases not matched to a gene: 5. CDR1 and CDR2 (germline): SEHNR, FQNEAQ (reference sequence).

The chain has TRBV25-1 and TRBJ1-1, with no clear D. Trimming removed 7 bases at V and 7 bases at J, with 10 bases between. From germline, CDR1 is MGHDK and CDR2 SYGVNS. This CDR3 comprises 11 residues. CDR3 residues: CASTNWFEAFF. The DNA of the CDR3 is TGTGCCAGCACCAATTGGTTTGAAGCTTTCTTT.

The chain combines TRBV5-6 with TRBJ2-1, with 8 positions matching TRBD2. With V trimmed by 3 bases and J by 10 bases, 9 bases remained unmatched. The germline CDR1 and CDR2 sequences are SGHDT and YYEEEE. The CDR3 has 14 residues. The CDR3 coding sequence is TGTGCCAGCAGCTCGGGAGGTCGGGAGGGGGAGCAGTTCTTC. This codes for CASSSGGREGEQFF.

This sequence joins TRBV18 and TRBJ2-1, with D tentatively TRBD1 (6 bases). The germline V gene encodes CDR1 KGHSH and CDR2 LQKENI. Trimming removed 7 bases at V and 3 bases at J, with 13 bases between. The CDR3 spans 14 residues. This CDR3 is CASCPQGFYNEQFF. In nucleotides, the CDR3 is TGTGCCAGCTGCCCCCAGGGGTTCTACAATGAGCAGTTCTTC.

The J gene is TRBJ2-3, the V gene TRBV12-3 or TRBV12-4; no definite D call. V was cut by 3 bases and J by 4 bases, with 11 bases left in between. The CDR3 totals 14 residues. CDR3 residues: CASSFKGRADTQYF. In DNA, the CDR3 is TGTGCCAGCAGTTTTAAGGGCCGGGCAGATACGCAGTATTTT.

This clonotype came up a few times. The V gene is TRBV7-9, the J gene TRBJ2-1, with TRBD2 matching over 14 bases. The germline V gene encodes CDR1 SEHNR and CDR2 FQNEAQ (reference sequence). The CDR3 runs to 17 residues. After removal of 8 bases from V and 10 bases from J, the junction contained 16 bases not matched to a gene. The DNA for the CDR3 is TGTGCCAGCTTGGGGACTAGCGGGAGTCTAAGCCCCGGGGAGCAGTTCTTC. Translating gives CASLGTSGSLSPGEQFF.

There are many counts of this clonotype. This chain links TRBV9 with TRBJ2-1; 7 bases match TRBD2. CDR3 size: 14 residues. The V gene end was trimmed by 4 bases and the J gene end by 6 bases; junction bases not matched to a gene: 7. Germline CDR1 is SGDLS and CDR2 is YYNGEE. In DNA form, the CDR3 reads TGTGCCAGCAGCATACGGACTAGTCCCAATGAGCAGTTCTTC. It is translated as CASSIRTSPNEQFF.

V gene TRBV11-2 combines with J gene TRBJ2-7; D gene ambiguous. Germline V CDR1 and CDR2: SGHAT, FQNNGV. The CDR3 has 13 amino acids. V was clipped by 5 bases and J by 0 bases, with 8 bases between them. CDR3 sequence reads: CASSPPDSYEQYF. CDR3 coding DNA: TGTGCCAGCAGCCCTCCTGACTCCTACGAGCAGTACTTC.

The rearrangement joins TRBV7-3 to TRBJ2-1, with 7 positions matching TRBD2. Trimming took 1 base from V and 5 from J; bases not matched to a gene: 8. The V gene's germline CDR1 is SGHTA and CDR2 FQGTGA. The CDR3 spans 16 residues. CDR3: CASSLSGAGSHNEQFF. In DNA, the CDR3 is TGTGCCAGCAGCTTAAGTGGAGCGGGATCACACAATGAGCAGTTCTTC.

This clonotype appeared a few times. This sequence joins TRBV5-6 and TRBJ2-3, with TRBD2 identical over 8 bases. In germline, CDR1 is SGHDT, CDR2 YYEEEE. Trimming removed 0 bases from V and 4 bases from J; junction bases left unmatched: 7. This CDR3 is built from 16 residues. In DNA, the CDR3 is TGTGCCAGCAGCTTGGTGGACGGGAGGGCCGCAGATACGCAGTATTTT. Protein product: CASSLVDGRAADTQYF.

The table lists this clonotype with a few counts. V gene TRBV3-1 combines with J gene TRBJ2-1, with D tentatively TRBD2 (5 bases). V gave up 4 bases and J gave up 6 bases, with 16 bases separating them. Germline V gene sequence: CDR1 LGHDT, CDR2 YNNKEL (reference sequence). This CDR3 comprises 15 residues. The CDR3 region has the DNA TGTGCCAGCAGCCGCCTTGGCCGGGATCTCAATGAGCAGTTCTTC. Protein: CASSRLGRDLNEQFF.

The rearrangement links TRBV4-1 to TRBJ2-3; 9 positions match TRBD2. With V trimmed by 0 bases and J by 0 bases, 4 bases remained unmatched. The CDR3 is 17 residues long. Germline CDR1 reads MGHRA; CDR2 reads YSYEKL. This CDR3 is CASSQDRLAGSTDTQYF. The CDR3 DNA reads as TGCGCCAGCAGCCAAGATAGGCTAGCGGGGAGCACAGATACGCAGTATTTT.

The V call is TRBV12-3 or TRBV12-4, the J call TRBJ2-5; 7 bases align to TRBD2. The CDR3 runs 16 residues. With V trimmed by 2 bases and J by 2 bases, 8 bases remained unmatched. This CDR3 is CASSLRLAETQETQYF. As DNA, the CDR3 is TGTGCCAGCAGTTTACGTCTAGCGGAAACTCAAGAGACCCAGTACTTC.

The table lists this clonotype with many counts. The J gene is TRBJ1-5, the V gene TRBV28; tentatively, D is TRBD1 (5 bases). Germline V gene sequence: CDR1 MDHEN, CDR2 SYDVKM. V dropped 3 bases and J dropped 0 bases, with 12 bases sitting between them. The CDR3 length is 16 residues. CDR3 residues: CASSLGQTYSNQPQHF. The CDR3 bases are TGTGCCAGCAGTTTGGGGCAGACATATAGCAATCAGCCCCAGCATTTT.

The genes are TRBV5-6 and TRBJ2-1; no definite D call. Germline CDR1 SGHDT, CDR2 YYEEEE. V lost 3 bases to trimming and J lost 8 bases, with 12 bases between them. CDR3 length: 13 amino acids. The CDR3 DNA reads as TGTGCCAGCAGCTCCGGAAGGCACCATGAGCAGTTCTTC. It codes for CASSSGRHHEQFF.